This T cell receptor beta chain derives from a study of T-cell reconstitution after alpha-beta-depleted transplantation in children (dated by TCRdb to about 2016). As for the study more broadly: The study quantitatively tracked T-cell immune reconstitution after TCRalphabeta/CD19-depleted allogeneic hematopoietic cell transplantation in children using TCR repertoire profiling.

As for this clonotype: This clone's antigen is unknown. No much larger clone is present one base from it, and per-base qualities are unavailable.

Library prep was done by PCR. The sequencing machine was an Illumina HiSeq 2500. To normalize quantification of the TCRbeta repertoire, the TCR libraries were built with molecular barcoding that relied on unique molecular identifiers. The raw public data were reprocessed by TCRdb itself: fastp quality trimming at Q25, MiXCR clonotype calling, in-frame beta chains only. Each entry merges the rows of one CDR3 protein and shows their most common DNA and genes. Present in this sample are 300,000 to 400,000 distinct CDR3 sequences, about an eighth of which were seen just once. Roughly 4.3% of the sample is taken by the ten largest. CDR1 SGHVS and CDR2 FQNEAQ are derived from the germline V gene. The CDR3 starts with the cysteine, ends with the phenylalanine, and has 14 residues. Only the CDR3 region is kept as DNA, spanning 42 bases read in frame from base 1. V is cut by 3 bases and J by 4 bases, and the space between the germline ends is 10 bases.

This TCR was sampled from a human donor who donated a stem cell graft to a child with Fanconi anemia. The chain is encoded by TRBV7-8 joined to TRBJ2-1; the D gene is possibly TRBD1, with 6 bases matching. The sequenced sample was PBMCs, obtained from the stem cell graft. The CDR3 region: CASSFRTAYNEQFF. The nucleotide sequence reads as follows: TGTGCCAGCAGCTTTCGGACAGCGTACAATGAGCAGTTCTTC.